The clone carrying this TCR beta chain was found many times. The sample is drawn from a study of T-cell reconstitution after alpha-beta-depleted transplantation in children. It was with unique molecular identifiers that the TCRbeta library was prepared. TCRdb reanalysed the PCR reads using MiXCR and keeps one entry per CDR3 protein. Of approximately 240,000 distinct CDR3 sequences listed, about a tenth are singletons. V lost 3 bases to trimming and J lost 3 bases, with 9 bases between them. The CDR3 runs 12 residues. Germline lookup yields CDR1 SQVTM and CDR2 ANQGSEA. This sequence originates from a child under two years old with acute myeloid leukemia, due to receive a stem cell transplant. The specimen was PBMCs, collected before TCRalphabeta/CD19-depleted stem cell transplant. This chain joins TRBV29-1 and TRBJ2-7, with D perhaps being TRBD1 or TRBD2 (5 bases each). CDR3 coding DNA: TGCAGCGTTGAGGGGGACGGCTACGAGCAGTACTTC. As protein: CSVEGDGYEQYF.